One and the same sample provided the 10 T cell receptor beta chains below, sequenced in a study of CD8+CD57+ T cells in acquired aplastic anemia. According to the study, genomic DNA was the template for TCR beta VDJ and CDR3 profiling. Via MiXCR, TCRdb re-called the reads, giving one row per CDR3 protein. Of tens of thousands of distinct CDR3 sequences listed, 45% to 60% are singletons. Sequencing input: sorted CD4+, CD8+, or CD8+CD57+ T cells (not recorded which) from PBMCs. These receptors were collected from a human donor in good health, serving as a control.

The chain recombines TRBV7-9 with TRBJ2-1, with D uncertain. Germline assignment: CDR1 SEHNR and CDR2 FQNEAQ (reference sequence). This CDR3 comprises 13 residues. V shed 5 bases and J shed 4 bases, with 9 bases lying between them. The CDR3 here is CASSTTGYNEQFF. CDR3 in DNA: TGTGCCAGCAGCACGACGGGTTACAATGAGCAGTTCTTC.

The J gene is TRBJ1-6, the V gene TRBV11-2; a possible D gene is TRBD1 (6 bases). This CDR3 contains 17 residues. Trimming stripped 4 bases from V and 9 bases from J, with 22 bases between. CDR1 and CDR2 from the germline V gene are SGHAT and FQNNGV. The CDR3 bases are TGTGCCAGCAGCTATACTACAGGGATGGGGGCCGGTTCACCCCTCCACTTT. Amino acid sequence: CASSYTTGMGAGSPLHF.

At least ten counts were recorded for this clonotype. The gene calls are TRBV7-8 and TRBJ2-7; 10 bases fit TRBD2. Germline CDR1 is SGHVS and CDR2 is FQNEAQ. The CDR3 length is 18 residues. V was pared by 1 base and J by 2 bases, with 11 bases of the junction left unmatched. Written as DNA, the CDR3 is TGTGCCAGCAGCTTAGAGTGGACCCAACTAGCGGGACCCTACGAGCAGTACTTC. It is translated as CASSLEWTQLAGPYEQYF.

This clonotype came up many times. The chain links TRBV4-1 to TRBJ2-1; TRBD1 agrees at 9 bases. V was clipped by 0 bases and J by 8 bases; unmatched bases: 5. Germline lookup yields CDR1 MGHRA and CDR2 YSYEKL. This CDR3 has 15 residues. CDR3 nucleotide sequence: TGCGCCAGCAGCCAAGACCGGGACAGGGTGGATGAGCAGTTCTTC. Its translation is CASSQDRDRVDEQFF.

The chain couples TRBV29-1 to TRBJ1-2; D remains ambiguous. Looked up from germline, CDR1 is SQVTM and CDR2 is ANQGSEA. Trimming removed 1 base at V and 4 bases at J, with 7 bases between. The CDR3 runs to 12 residues. Here the CDR3 DNA reads TGCAGCGTTGAAGGCGCAGCCTATGGCTACACCTTC. Its translation is CSVEGAAYGYTF.

The chain combines TRBV7-9 with TRBJ1-1; possibly TRBD1 for D (6 bases). The CDR3 length is 15 residues. Germline lookup yields CDR1 SEHNR and CDR2 FQNEAQ (reference sequence). Trimming left V 3 bases short and J 4 bases short, with 15 bases between. CDR3 residues: CASSFGRGVGTEAFF. The CDR3 nucleotides read TGTGCCAGCAGCTTCGGTAGGGGGGTGGGCACTGAAGCTTTCTTT. The whole variable domain, filled in from reference TRBV7-9 and TRBJ1-1, reads DTGVSQNPRHKITKRGQNVTFRCDPISEHNRLYWYRQTLGQGPEFLTYFQNEAQLEKSRLLSDRFSAERPKGSFSTLEIQRTEQGDSAMYLCASSFGRGVGTEAFFGQGTRLTVV.

The chain carries TRBV15 and TRBJ2-3, with TRBD2 matching over 10 bases. The germline CDR1 and CDR2 sequences are LNHNV and YYDKDF (reference sequence). The V gene end was trimmed by 6 bases and the J gene end by 11 bases; junction bases not matched to a gene: 8. This CDR3 is built from 13 residues. The CDR3 region is CATRNVAGGEQYF. As DNA, the CDR3 is TGTGCCACCAGGAATGTAGCGGGGGGCGAGCAGTATTTT.

The chain recombines TRBV12-5 with TRBJ2-7; 8 positions match TRBD2. Trimming cost V 5 bases and J 5 bases; bases outside gene matches: 11. The CDR3 is 15 amino acids. Germline V gene lookup returns CDR1 LGHNT and CDR2 FRNRAP. CDR3 sequence: CASGRSGGSFNEQYF. DNA for the CDR3: TGTGCTAGTGGTCGAAGCGGGGGATCTTTTAACGAGCAGTACTTC.

The rearrangement joins TRBV24-1 to TRBJ2-3, with D possibly matching TRBD1 (6 bases). V lost 3 bases and J 3 bases, leaving 18 bases between the germline ends. The CDR3 totals 17 residues. CDR1 and CDR2 from the germline V gene are KGHDR and SFDVKD. For the CDR3, the DNA is TGTGCCACCAGTGATCTACCGACAGGAGCTGGTACAGATACGCAGTATTTT. Its protein is CATSDLPTGAGTDTQYF.

This clonotype was detected many times. This chain uses TRBV6-1 with TRBJ1-2; no reliable D call. Trimming pared 6 bases from V and 8 bases from J, leaving 19 bases between. The germline V gene encodes CDR1 MNHNS and CDR2 SASEGT. The CDR3 length is 14 residues. The CDR3 nucleotides are TGTGCCAGCAGAACAAACGGCCCACTTGGAGGCTACACCTTC. It codes for CASRTNGPLGGYTF.